This is a list of T cell receptor beta chains from one sample in a study of blood T cell repertoires in COVID-19. TCRdb keeps only in-frame clones here, not all; method: immunoSEQ multiplex PCR. The data hold about 200,000 clones, with 86% observed a single time. Material for sequencing was peripheral blood. Source of these receptors: a woman aged 50 to 60 with acute or convalescent COVID-19. CDR3s leave out the opening cysteine and the closing phenylalanine or tryptophan.

j_gene,v_gene,CDR3aa
TRBJ2-5,TRBV29-1,SGGGQETQY
TRBJ1-2,TRBV7-2,ASSLSSPGTGFNSGYT
TRBJ1-3,TRBV18,ASSPPNRQGGVSGNTIY
TRBJ2-5,TRBV18,ASSAYRDSNWGETQY
TRBJ2-7,TRBV11-1,ASSRGGQVYEQY
TRBJ2-1,TRBV6-1,ASITSAGPYNEQF
TRBJ1-1,TRBV11-3,ASIGQGNTEAF
TRBJ2-3,TRBV11-2,ASSRRLAGTDTQY
TRBJ1-4,TRBV3-1/TRBV3-2,ASSLSYRAFGEKLF
TRBJ1-5,TRBV4-3,ASSQGEDQPQH
TRBJ1-4,TRBV7-9,ASSLSTGWNEKLF
TRBJ1-6,TRBV12-3/TRBV12-4,ASSFEGSPLH
TRBJ2-5,TRBV6-2/TRBV6-3,ASSNPGGWETQY
TRBJ1-2,TRBV28,ASSLPQVVYGYT
TRBJ2-1,TRBV9,ASSRGAWREAYNEQF
TRBJ2-1,TRBV6-6,ASSYSEQGGYNEQF
TRBJ2-1,TRBV6-4,ASSEGGRPNEQF
TRBJ2-5,TRBV6-5,ASSYSKQGVETQY
TRBJ2-7,TRBV9,ASSGGALASYEQY
TRBJ2-2,TRBV11-2,ASSFSSGGGYTGELF
TRBJ1-2,TRBV20-1,SARTDNGYT
TRBJ2-1,TRBV6-5,ASSYGGLYNEQF
TRBJ1-2,TRBV4-1,ASSQEGRRNRGGYGYT
TRBJ1-2,TRBV29-1,SVEVQGKKGYT
TRBJ1-6,TRBV27,ASSFTGQGNSPLH
TRBJ2-2,TRBV5-4,ASSLIVTSGGITGELF
TRBJ2-7,TRBV29-1,SVVGQGKYEQY
TRBJ2-1,TRBV7-3,ASSLNSRGYNEQF
TRBJ2-2,TRBV5-1,ASRSGGADTGELF
TRBJ2-4,TRBV19,ASRQGKIAKNIQY
TRBJ1-6,TRBV4-3,ASSQDVGARNSPLH
TRBJ2-2,TRBV5-1,ASSAGLAGTGELF
TRBJ1-1,TRBV7-3,ASSAGGGDTEAF
TRBJ1-5,TRBV6-5,ASRGAGGNQPQH
TRBJ2-7,TRBV3-1/TRBV3-2,ASSQGAGTYEQY
TRBJ2-3,TRBV15,ATKLGHLSTDTQY
TRBJ2-1,TRBV5-3,ARSFFLAGDNEQF
TRBJ2-7,TRBV15,ATSRVGAYEQY
TRBJ1-1,TRBV7-9,ASSLVRGSEAF
TRBJ2-7,TRBV4-1,ASSRTGLGYEQY
TRBJ2-2,TRBV24-1,ATQRNTGELF
TRBJ1-1,TRBV6-5,ASSSPARGYTEAF
TRBJ1-1,TRBV9,ASSVGGQGDTEAF
TRBJ2-3,TRBV24-1,ATSDLREGDTQY
TRBJ1-2,TRBV3-1/TRBV3-2,ASSQGRRDYGYT
TRBJ1-2,TRBV6-5,ASSYQQGPNYGYT
TRBJ2-7,TRBV5-4,ASSPRAGAAEY
TRBJ2-1,TRBV9,ASSVVGSGGDYEQF
TRBJ2-6,TRBV5-1,ASSLLGLAGNSGANVLT
TRBJ1-5,TRBV19,ASSWQGGQPQH
TRBJ2-1,TRBV7-7,ASSSGLAGDNEQF
TRBJ2-3,TRBV10-2,ASSGREGDTQY
TRBJ1-4,TRBV21-1,ASSKGGDRGRATNEKLF
TRBJ2-1,TRBV6-2/TRBV6-3,ASSYYPGLAGEVNEQF